Following are 4 T cell receptor beta chains from one sample sequenced in a study of T cell responses to AZD1222 COVID-19 vaccine. Sequenced by immunoSEQ multiplex PCR; TCRdb stores in-frame clones only, minus some. The top ten clones hold approximately 7.9% of a sample with some 120,000 clones, 92% of them seen once. The sample was peripheral blood, taken 28 days after the second AZD1222 dose. These receptors originate from an adult who received the AZD1222 COVID-19 vaccine.

This clone was recorded a few times. The chain is built from TRBV28 and TRBJ2-7; 9 nucleotides agree with TRBD1. J lost 2 bases, V lost 2 bases, and 4 bases had no gene match. There are 15 residues in the CDR3. From germline, CDR1 is MDHEN and CDR2 SYDVKM. CDR3 sequence (DNA): TGTGCCAGCAGTTTACCAGGGACAGGGACCTACGAGCAGTACTTC. It specifies CASSLPGTGTYEQYF.

This clone showed up just once. V and J are TRBV6-5 and TRBJ1-1, with TRBD1 as a possible D gene (6 bases). The CDR3 has 13 amino acids. The germline V gene has CDR1 MNHEY and CDR2 SVGAGI. V gave up 2 bases and J gave up 4 bases, with 8 bases separating them. In DNA form, the CDR3 reads TGTGCCAGCAGTTACGACAGGACCACTGAAGCTTTCTTT. Its protein product is CASSYDRTTEAFF.

This clone was recorded once. The rearrangement uses TRBV6-5 and TRBJ1-1; D possibly corresponds to TRBD1 (6 bases). Looked up from germline, CDR1 is MNHEY and CDR2 is SVGAGI. This CDR3 has 14 residues. V was trimmed by 5 bases and J by 0 bases, leaving 10 bases between them. CDR3 in DNA: TGTGCCAGCAGTAAACGGACAGTGAACACTGAAGCTTTCTTT. Translated, it gives CASSKRTVNTEAFF.

A single count supports this clone. V and J are TRBV5-4 and TRBJ2-1; D is ambiguous. Germline V gives CDR1 SGHNT, CDR2 YYREEE (reference sequence). V shed 1 base and J shed 0 bases, with 11 bases lying between them. The CDR3 has 16 amino acids. CDR3 DNA: TGTGCCAGCAGCTTGCTACTGCGGAGCTCCTACAATGAGCAGTTCTTC. Amino acids: CASSLLLRSSYNEQFF.